The 20 T cell receptor beta chains in this list originate from one sample, sequenced in a study of PD-L1 blockade in urothelial cancer (dated by TCRdb to between 2016 and 2019). Libraries were made using the immunoSEQ multiplex PCR assay. TCRdb limited this immuneACCESS table to in-frame rearrangements with V and J called. A share of clones is missing; checked studies link under half to unresolved V genes, and the rest is unexplained. The sample table lists about 52,000 clones, 75% to 90% of them with a count of one. The ten biggest clones cover 5.5% to 7% of the sample. Material: PBMCs, obtained around atezolizumab (anti-PD-L1) treatment. These TCRs come from a man between 35 and 55 years old with urothelial cancer.

This chain uses TRBV9 with TRBJ1-1, with 8 bases lining up with TRBD1. The V segment lost 3 bases and the J segment 4 bases; nucleotides outside the gene matches: 11. CDR3 length equals 16 residues. CDR1 and CDR2 from the germline V gene are SGDLS and YYNGEE. The CDR3 nucleotides are TGTGCCAGCAGCGGGGGGCCCGGACAGGGAGGCACTGAAGCTTTCTTT. It yields the protein CASSGGPGQGGTEAFF.

Points on this clone: At one boundary the junction diverges from the germline segment, which might be a read error. The chain has TRBV7-7 and TRBJ2-3; D gene uncertain. Germline lookup yields CDR1 SSHAT and CDR2 FNYEAQ (reference sequence). The CDR3 is made up of 16 amino acids. In nucleotides, the CDR3 is TGTGCTAGCAGCTTAGCTTTACAGTTTAGAACAGATACGCAGTATTTT. Amino acids: CASSLALQFRTDTQYF.

The chain employs TRBV7-2 and TRBJ2-5; the D gene is possibly TRBD2 (5 bases). V was trimmed by 3 bases and J by 4 bases, leaving 9 bases between them. Germline CDR1 reads SGHTA; CDR2 reads FQGNSA. CDR3 size: 13 residues. The CDR3 region has the DNA TGTGCCAGCAGCTTGCCCGGGGTAGAGACCCAGTACTTC. Amino acids: CASSLPGVETQYF.

J is TRBJ2-6 and V is TRBV27; D call uncertain. This CDR3 region has 16 residues. Germline CDR1 reads MNHEY; CDR2 reads SMNVEV (reference sequence). The V and J ends lost 4 bases and 2 bases respectively, with 12 bases between them. The CDR3 spells CASSSLGVTGANVLTF. The CDR3 region has the DNA TGTGCCAGCAGTTCTCTAGGCGTTACTGGGGCCAACGTCCTGACTTTC.

This clone showed up just a few times. The rearrangement uses TRBV19 and TRBJ1-1; D ambiguous. Trimming shortened V by 7 bases and J by 1 base, and 19 bases separated the two germline ends. CDR3 size: 16 residues. Germline V gene data show CDR1 as LNHDA and CDR2 as SQIVND (reference sequence). The CDR3 bases are TGTGCCAGTACCAGAAACACCATGCGGGCGAACACTGAAGCTTTCTTT. It translates to CASTRNTMRANTEAFF.

This clone occurred once. The chain has TRBV5-1 and TRBJ2-1; D call uncertain. There are 12 residues in the CDR3. Germline V gene sequence: CDR1 SGHRS, CDR2 YFSETQ. Trimming took 4 bases from V and 6 from J, leaving 8 bases between them. This CDR3 reads CASSDSSNEQFF. The CDR3 DNA reads as TGCGCCAGCAGCGATTCCAGCAATGAGCAGTTCTTC.

The J gene is TRBJ2-3, the V gene TRBV7-2; D possibly corresponds to TRBD2 (6 bases). Deletions cut 5 bases from V and 2 bases from J, with 14 bases between. Germline CDR1 SGHTA, CDR2 FQGNSA. The CDR3 extends over 15 amino acids. The CDR3 region is CASSPGVGLTDTQYF. The DNA of the CDR3 is TGTGCCAGCAGCCCGGGGGTGGGGCTCACAGATACGCAGTATTTT. Variable domain in full (rest from reference TRBV7-2 and TRBJ2-3): GAGVSQSPSNKVTEKGKDVELRCDPISGHTALYWYRQSLGQGLEFLIYFQGNSAPDKSGLPSDRFSAERTGGSVSTLTIQRTQQEDSAVYLCASSPGVGLTDTQYFGPGTRLTVL.

The chain's CDR3 is CASSSKHTIYF. The CDR3 bases are TGTGCCAGCAGTTCCAAGCACACCATATATTTT. The chain joins TRBV28 to TRBJ1-3, with D unresolved. Trimming cost V 4 bases and J 8 bases, with 6 bases left between them. From germline, CDR1 is MDHEN and CDR2 SYDVKM. The CDR3 sequence is 11 residues long.

The chain employs TRBV28 and TRBJ2-5; 11 bases match TRBD1. CDR3 size: 17 residues. In germline, CDR1 is MDHEN, CDR2 SYDVKM. V shed 5 bases, J shed 5 bases, and the junction held 13 bases outside the gene matches. CDR3 bases: TGTGCCAGCAGTCTGGGGGTTAGGACAGGGGGCGCGGAGACCCAGTACTTC. Translated: CASSLGVRTGGAETQYF.

This sequence joins TRBV9 and TRBJ1-2; 8 bases are a match to TRBD1. The V segment lost 3 bases and the J segment 4 bases; nucleotides outside the gene matches: 5. The CDR3 loop spans 14 amino acids. CDR1 SGDLS and CDR2 YYNGEE come from the germline V gene. The CDR3 region is CASSGDRPPYGYTF. The CDR3 region has the DNA TGTGCCAGCAGCGGGGACAGGCCCCCCTATGGCTACACCTTC.

The V call is TRBV2, the J call TRBJ2-7; TRBD1 might be the D (5 bases). The CDR3 extends over 14 amino acids. V lost 3 bases, J lost 0 bases, and 9 bases lay in between. Germline CDR1 SNHLY, CDR2 FYNNEI. The DNA of the CDR3 is TGTGCCAGCAGTGATACGCAGGGCTCCTACGAGCAGTACTTC. Translating it yields CASSDTQGSYEQYF.

The chain joins TRBV7-3 to TRBJ2-1; D possibly corresponds to TRBD1 (5 bases). Trimming took 2 bases from V and 7 from J, leaving 9 bases between them. The CDR3 covers 13 residues. Per germline, CDR1 SGHTA and CDR2 FQGTGA. The CDR3 loop reads CASSLGHRNEQFF. The CDR3 bases are TGTGCCAGCAGCTTAGGACATCGGAATGAGCAGTTCTTC.

This rearrangement joins TRBV6-1 to TRBJ2-7; maybe TRBD1 (7 bases). CDR3 size: 15 residues. Trimming removed 3 bases from V and 3 bases from J, with 15 bases in between. Germline lookup yields CDR1 MNHNS and CDR2 SASEGT. This CDR3 reads CASSDRGRGDYEQYF. The CDR3 bases are TGTGCCAGCAGTGATCGGGGCAGGGGGGACTACGAGCAGTACTTC.

J is TRBJ2-7 and V is TRBV6-5; D might be TRBD1 (5 bases). V lost 6 bases and J 9 bases, leaving 21 bases between the germline ends. Germline V gene sequence: CDR1 MNHEY, CDR2 SVGAGI. The CDR3 has 14 amino acids. The CDR3 region is CASSPSSGSSWQYF. For the CDR3, the DNA is TGTGCCAGCAGCCCGAGTTCAGGGTCCTCCTGGCAGTACTTC.

This clone was counted at least ten times. The J gene is TRBJ2-7, the V gene TRBV27, with 13 bases fitting TRBD2. Germline assignment: CDR1 MNHEY and CDR2 SMNVEV (reference sequence). Trimming cost V 4 bases and J 5 bases; bases outside gene matches: 14. The CDR3 loop spans 18 amino acids. The CDR3 region has the DNA TGTGCCAGCAGTTCACTTGGGACTAGCGGGGCCCCTCTTCACGAGCAGTACTTC. Encoded protein: CASSSLGTSGAPLHEQYF.

In the case of this clone: Other DNA sequences in the same sample also yield this CDR3. This chain connects TRBV27 to TRBJ2-3; D is unclear. The V gene lost 3 bases and the J gene lost 0 bases, with 4 bases spanning the gap. The CDR3 sequence is 13 residues long. From germline, CDR1 is MNHEY and CDR2 SMNVEV (reference sequence). Here the CDR3 DNA reads TGTGCCAGCAGTTTGTCTAGCACAGATACGCAGTATTTT. It encodes CASSLSSTDTQYF.

V gene TRBV5-1 combines with J gene TRBJ2-3, with D hard to call. CDR1 is SGHRS and CDR2 is YFSETQ in the germline V gene. V lost 6 bases to trimming and J lost 2 bases, with 13 bases between them. This CDR3 has 14 residues. The CDR3 here is CASTPSGSTDTQYF. The CDR3 nucleotides read TGCGCCAGCACCCCTTCGGGTTCCACAGATACGCAGTATTTT.

The J gene is TRBJ1-1, the V gene TRBV28; 7 nucleotides match TRBD1. Trimming at V came to 5 bases and at J to 8 bases, leaving 14 bases not matched to a gene. The CDR3 sequence is 15 residues long. Germline V gene sequence: CDR1 MDHEN, CDR2 SYDVKM. CDR3 sequence reads: CASSTLGQTKREAFF. CDR3 sequence (DNA): TGTGCCAGCAGTACCCTGGGACAGACGAAAAGAGAAGCTTTCTTT. The whole variable domain, filled in from reference TRBV28 and TRBJ1-1, reads DVKVTQSSRYLVKRTGEKVFLECVQDMDHENMFWYRQDPGLGLRLIYFSYDVKMKEKGDIPEGYSVSREKKERFSLILESASTNQTSMYLCASSTLGQTKREAFFGQGTRLTVV.

The chain is built from TRBV5-1 and TRBJ2-2; D may be TRBD2 (6 bases). CDR3 length: 14 amino acids. CDR1 is SGHRS and CDR2 is YFSETQ in the germline V gene. V gave up 4 bases and J gave up 5 bases, with 12 bases separating them. The chain's CDR3 is CASSPRAGTGELFF. The CDR3 DNA sequence: TGCGCCAGCAGCCCCCGGGCGGGGACCGGGGAGCTGTTTTTT.

CDR3 amino acids: CASSLRTVGETQYF. The DNA for the CDR3 is TGTGCCAGCAGCTTAAGGACAGTCGGAGAGACCCAGTACTTC. The chain combines TRBV27 with TRBJ2-5, with D possibly TRBD1 on 6 matching bases. The CDR3 loop spans 14 amino acids. V was pared by 6 bases and J by 4 bases, with 15 bases between. Germline V gene sequence: CDR1 MNHEY, CDR2 SMNVEV (reference sequence).